The 23 T cell receptor beta chains given below trace back to one sample, sequenced in a study of CD8+ T cells in alopecia areata. Sequencing templates came from extracted RNA that was reverse transcribed into cDNA. Data came from immunoSEQ multiplex PCR; TCRdb stores just in-frame clones and leaves some out. This sample has about 200,000 clones, with more than 55% found just once. Sample treatment: oral pan-JAK inhibitor, 5-10 mg twice daily. The sequencing used CD4+ T cells sorted from blood, collected between weeks 47 and 50, from a patient treated with tofacitinib. These receptors all come from a human donor with alopecia areata.

The V gene is TRBV29-1, the J gene TRBJ1-2, with TRBD1 matching 7 bases. The CDR3 runs 14 residues. V was pared by 2 bases and J by 4 bases, with 7 bases of the junction left unmatched. Germline CDR1 and CDR2: SQVTM and ANQGSEA. CDR3 DNA sequence: TGCAGCGTTGAACGTCCGGGACAGCGCTATGGCTACACCTTC. The encoded protein is CSVERPGQRYGYTF.

The rearrangement links TRBV7-2 to TRBJ2-1; 8 nucleotides align to TRBD2. The CDR3 has 13 amino acids. CDR1 is SGHTA, CDR2 FQGNSA, per germline. V was clipped by 4 bases and J by 7 bases; unmatched bases: 3. The CDR3: CASSSTSVNEQFF. The CDR3 DNA reads as TGTGCCAGCAGCTCGACTAGCGTAAATGAGCAGTTCTTC.

This clone was seen once. V is TRBV9 and J is TRBJ2-7; unclear D gene. Trimming stripped 2 bases from V and 3 bases from J, with 9 bases between. This CDR3 has 13 residues. Germline-derived CDR1 and CDR2 are SGDLS and YYNGEE. CDR3 DNA sequence: TGTGCCAGCAGCGTCCAGCCGGGCTACGAGCAGTACTTC. Residues: CASSVQPGYEQYF.

The gene calls are TRBV13 and TRBJ2-7, with 7 bases lining up with TRBD1. V was pared by 5 bases and J by 2 bases, with 9 bases of the junction left unmatched. The CDR3 loop spans 15 amino acids. Germline V CDR1 and CDR2: PRHDT, FYEKMQ (reference sequence). The CDR3 here is CASSPRDSVTYEQYF. CDR3 coding DNA: TGTGCCAGCAGCCCACGGGACAGCGTCACCTACGAGCAGTACTTC.

CDR3 bases: TGTGCCAGCAGCGGCAAAGAAGAGACCCAGTACTTC. Its translation: CASSGKEETQYF. The rearrangement joins TRBV9 to TRBJ2-5; D unclear. Between the trimmed V and J ends, which lost 3 bases and 3 bases, there was a span of 6 bases. This CDR3 comprises 12 residues. From germline, CDR1 is SGDLS and CDR2 YYNGEE.

The chain couples TRBV5-1 to TRBJ1-1; TRBD1 agrees at 7 bases. J was trimmed by 11 bases and V by 4 bases; bases with no gene match: 17. CDR1 and CDR2 from the germline V gene are SGHRS and YFSETQ. The CDR3 contains 15 residues. This CDR3 is CASSLGGTAEGEAFF. In DNA form, the CDR3 reads TGCGCCAGCAGCCTGGGGGGGACAGCCGAGGGCGAGGCTTTCTTT.

The CDR3 reads CSVVYRDTQYF. CDR3 nucleotides: TGCAGCGTTGTCTACCGGGATACGCAGTATTTT. The chain employs TRBV29-1 and TRBJ2-3; no clear D. Trimming took 4 bases from V and 6 from J, leaving 8 bases between them. The CDR3 is 11 amino acids. CDR1 and CDR2 from the germline V gene are SQVTM and ANQGSEA.

This clone was observed a handful of times. The chain combines TRBV7-9 with TRBJ1-2; D might be TRBD1 (6 bases). V shed 4 bases and J shed 6 bases, with 9 bases lying between them. The germline V gene encodes CDR1 SEHNR and CDR2 FQNEAQ (reference sequence). The CDR3 length is 12 residues. The CDR3 protein is CASSYYRDGYTF. DNA for the CDR3: TGTGCCAGCAGCTACTACAGGGATGGCTACACCTTC.

This clone was found a few times. The gene calls are TRBV4-3 and TRBJ1-4, with a tentative D call TRBD1 (5 bases). V lost 4 bases and J lost 8, with 11 bases in between. CDR3 length: 13 residues. CDR1 is LGHNA, CDR2 YSLEER, per germline. The CDR3 loop reads CASSRLAGEKLFF. CDR3 bases: TGCGCCAGCAGCCGCCTGGCAGGGGAAAAACTGTTTTTT.

The CDR3 spells CASSLGSTGELFF. In DNA form, the CDR3 reads TGCGCCAGCAGTTTAGGGTCCACCGGGGAGCTGTTTTTT. The chain recombines TRBV5-1 with TRBJ2-2, with unresolved D. Germline CDR1 and CDR2: SGHRS and YFSETQ. CDR3 length equals 13 residues. The V gene lost 5 bases and the J gene lost 4 bases, with 9 bases spanning the gap.

The chain uses TRBV29-1 and TRBJ2-7; 9 nucleotides match TRBD1. V shed 7 bases, J shed 4 bases, and the junction held 5 bases outside the gene matches. Germline CDR1 reads SQVTM; CDR2 reads ANQGSEA. The CDR3 runs 12 residues. CDR3 region: CSGRTGEYEQYF. The CDR3, as DNA: TGCAGCGGCCGGACAGGGGAATACGAGCAGTACTTC.

This chain uses TRBV29-1 with TRBJ2-7; no clear D. From germline, CDR1 is SQVTM and CDR2 ANQGSEA. Trimming removed 8 bases from V and 0 bases from J, with 11 bases in between. The CDR3 spans 12 residues. CDR3: CSSLSDSYEQYF. In nucleotides, the CDR3 is TGCAGCTCCTTATCGGACTCCTACGAGCAGTACTTC.

This clone was counted only a few times. The rearrangement links TRBV2 to TRBJ2-3; no clear D gene. CDR1 and CDR2 from the germline V gene are SNHLY and FYNNEI. V dropped 0 bases and J dropped 4 bases, with 8 bases sitting between them. This CDR3 spans 14 amino acids. The CDR3 is CASSEALVPDTQYF. DNA of the CDR3: TGTGCCAGCAGTGAAGCTCTAGTACCAGATACGCAGTATTTT.

V usage is TRBV15 and J usage is TRBJ2-3; D may be TRBD1 (5 bases). Per germline, CDR1 LNHNV and CDR2 YYDKDF (reference sequence). Deletions cut 6 bases from V and 6 bases from J, with 10 bases between. This CDR3 is 12 amino acids long. The CDR3 DNA reads as TGTGCCACCAGAGGGGCCGAGGATACGCAGTATTTT. This translates into CATRGAEDTQYF.

Only one count was recorded for this clone. The chain is built from TRBV4-1 and TRBJ2-2; no reliable D call. V was pared by 4 bases and J by 2 bases, with 23 bases between. Germline V gene data show CDR1 as MGHRA and CDR2 as YSYEKL. The CDR3 is 19 residues long. CDR3 sequence: CASSRPTAIHYPNTGELFF. In DNA form, the CDR3 reads TGCGCCAGCAGCCGCCCTACGGCAATTCACTATCCCAACACCGGGGAGCTGTTTTTT.

The genes are TRBV5-1 and TRBJ1-6; 7 nucleotides line up with TRBD1. V trimming: 2 bases; J trimming: 10 bases; junction bases outside the gene matches: 3. CDR1 SGHRS and CDR2 YFSETQ come from the germline V gene. CDR3 size: 13 residues. CDR3 bases: TGCGCCAGCAGCTTAACAGGGGACTCACCCCTCCACTTT. Translated: CASSLTGDSPLHF.

This clone was detected a few times. V usage is TRBV5-1 and J usage is TRBJ2-3; 9 positions match TRBD2. Per germline, CDR1 SGHRS and CDR2 YFSETQ. The CDR3 is made up of 16 amino acids. The V and J ends lost 1 base and 3 bases, in that order; junction bases with no gene match: 6. The CDR3 region is CASSLRLAELTDTQYF. The CDR3 DNA reads as TGCGCCAGCAGCTTGAGACTAGCGGAACTTACAGATACGCAGTATTTT.

The J gene is TRBJ1-2, the V gene TRBV30; D uncertain. Germline CDR1 and CDR2: GTSNPN and SVGIG (reference sequence). CDR3 length: 13 residues. V gave up 4 bases and J gave up 0 bases, with 9 bases separating them. CDR3 residues: CAWNSGTNYGYTF. CDR3 coding DNA: TGTGCCTGGAATTCGGGAACTAACTATGGCTACACCTTC. Combining the CDR3 with reference TRBV30 and TRBJ1-2 gives the whole variable domain SQTIHQWPATLVQPVGSPLSLECTVEGTSNPNLYWYRQAAGRGLQLLFYSVGIGQISSEVPQNLSASRPQDRQFILSSKKLLLSDSGFYLCAWNSGTNYGYTFGSGTRLTVV.

The chain links TRBV7-8 to TRBJ2-7; no clear D. The CDR3 is 12 amino acids. Germline V gives CDR1 SGHVS, CDR2 FQNEAQ. Trimming left V 0 bases short and J 2 bases short, with 2 bases between. CDR3 coding DNA: TGTGCCAGCAGCTTAGCGCCCTACGAGCAGTACTTC. It yields the protein CASSLAPYEQYF.

V usage is TRBV30 and J usage is TRBJ1-2; D gene ambiguous. The V gene's germline CDR1 is GTSNPN and CDR2 SVGIG (reference sequence). This CDR3 is built from 10 residues. V shed 6 bases and J shed 5 bases, with 7 bases lying between them. The CDR3 is CACGSYGYTF. CDR3 DNA sequence: TGTGCCTGTGGGAGTTATGGCTACACCTTC.

This clone was detected a few times. V is TRBV4-2 and J is TRBJ2-1, with D maybe TRBD2 (6 bases). The V gene lost 4 bases and the J gene lost 0 bases, with 16 bases spanning the gap. This CDR3 comprises 17 residues. CDR1 LGHNA and CDR2 YNFKEQ come from the germline V gene. The CDR3 here is CASSPSLGRGSYNEQFF. DNA of the CDR3: TGTGCCAGCAGCCCCTCACTAGGGCGGGGCTCCTACAATGAGCAGTTCTTC.

This clone was seen a handful of times. V usage is TRBV5-4 and J usage is TRBJ2-5; maybe TRBD2 (5 bases). Germline CDR1 and CDR2: SGHNT and YYREEE (reference sequence). The CDR3 has 14 amino acids. Trimming removed 8 bases at V and 0 bases at J, with 14 bases between. The CDR3 is CASSPPGNQETQYF. CDR3 in DNA: TGTGCCAGTTCCCCTCCGGGGAACCAAGAGACCCAGTACTTC.

V usage is TRBV5-1 and J usage is TRBJ2-5; 7 positions match TRBD1. Looked up from germline, CDR1 is SGHRS and CDR2 is YFSETQ. CDR3 length: 15 amino acids. V gave up 0 bases and J gave up 4 bases; unmatched junction bases: 6. The chain's CDR3 is CASSLAGSGGETQYF. The CDR3 coding sequence is TGCGCCAGCAGCTTGGCCGGTTCAGGGGGAGAGACCCAGTACTTC.